This TCR beta chain was documented in a study of OX40 agonist ivuxolimab in advanced cancers. With regard to the full study: The costimulatory receptor OX40 (CD134) was targeted by ivuxolimab, a fully human IgG2 agonistic monoclonal antibody. The point of sequencing TCRbeta in the periphery was to test whether ivuxolimab changed TCR sequence diversity and drove clonal T-cell expansion. Of the 50 or so patients in dose escalation, about 20 had hepatocellular carcinoma, approximately 15 had melanoma, 9 had renal cell carcinoma and 9 had head and neck cancer. The dose-escalation cohort was almost 85% male with a mean age of approximately 60 years, ranging from roughly 23 to 80. Intravenous ivuxolimab was administered to patients every 2 weeks at six dose levels: 0.01, 0.1, 0.3, 1.5, 3 and 10 mg/kg. Prior anti-PD-1, anti-PD-L1 or anti-CTLA-4 therapy was permitted, and checkpoint inhibitors had been received by roughly two fifths of dose-escalation patients. Partial responses occurred in three dose-escalation patients: two with cutaneous melanoma and one with hepatocellular carcinoma. The monotherapy dose-escalation portion (N ≈ 52 patients) of the phase I ivuxolimab trial is reported in the paper. The investigation overall reported the following: After ivuxolimab, expanded clones were on average more numerous among CD8+ T cells than among CD4+ T cells. At doses of 0.1 to 3.0 mg/kg, clonal expansion of both CD4+ and CD8+ T cells in blood was seen between baseline and week 6. Low levels of normalized T-cell clonal expansion were also shown by some nonresponding patients. In partial responders in the 0.1-3.0 mg/kg groups, normalized peripheral clonal expansion was found to be among the lowest, especially among CD8+ T cells. The antigen specificity of the clonally expanded peripheral T cells was not determined.

Via the germline V gene (reference sequence), CDR1 is LNHNV and CDR2 YYDKDF. Trimming costs V 3 bases and J 4 bases, and their ends lie 13 bases apart. Spanning cysteine to phenylalanine, the CDR3 consists of 15 amino acids. The CDR3 DNA has 45 bases and is translated from base 1. With regard to this clone: This receptor's antigen is unknown. Within one base of it there is no much larger clone, and no base qualities were kept.

The trial excluded patients who had a history of autoimmune disease or were on systemic immunosuppression. Peripheral blood for TCR sequencing was collected from all dose cohorts at baseline, on cycle 4 day 1, and on cycle 7 day 1. Samples came from an open-label, multicenter, first-in-human phase I dose-escalation trial of ivuxolimab. Adults with locally advanced or metastatic melanoma, renal cell carcinoma, hepatocellular carcinoma or head and neck squamous cell carcinoma were enrolled in the trial. CD4+ and CD8+ T cells were sorted separately from peripheral blood before TCR sequencing. To sequence the TCRbeta CDR3 region, genomic DNA was isolated from the sorted cells. TCRbeta CDR3 regions were sequenced using the immunoSEQ Assay. As stored in TCRdb, this immuneACCESS dataset retains in-frame rearrangements with V and J assigned. A fraction of the clones does not appear; measured against another copy, unresolved V genes explain less than half of the discrepancy, and the remainder lacks a known reason. Across this sample there are about 100,000 clones, with over 75% seen only once. The ten top clones hold over 0.3% of the sample.

The sample in question was CD4+ or CD8+ T cells sorted from blood, obtained in a trial of the OX40 agonist ivuxolimab. The chain was built from TRBV15 and TRBJ2-1; the D region possibly corresponds to TRBD2 (5 bases align). This TCR derives from an adult with an advanced solid tumor such as melanoma, head and neck, liver or kidney cancer. The sequence in DNA is TGTGCCACCAGCAGCCTCAGCGGAGTATACAATGAGCAGTTCTTC. Translated, it reads CATSSLSGVYNEQFF.